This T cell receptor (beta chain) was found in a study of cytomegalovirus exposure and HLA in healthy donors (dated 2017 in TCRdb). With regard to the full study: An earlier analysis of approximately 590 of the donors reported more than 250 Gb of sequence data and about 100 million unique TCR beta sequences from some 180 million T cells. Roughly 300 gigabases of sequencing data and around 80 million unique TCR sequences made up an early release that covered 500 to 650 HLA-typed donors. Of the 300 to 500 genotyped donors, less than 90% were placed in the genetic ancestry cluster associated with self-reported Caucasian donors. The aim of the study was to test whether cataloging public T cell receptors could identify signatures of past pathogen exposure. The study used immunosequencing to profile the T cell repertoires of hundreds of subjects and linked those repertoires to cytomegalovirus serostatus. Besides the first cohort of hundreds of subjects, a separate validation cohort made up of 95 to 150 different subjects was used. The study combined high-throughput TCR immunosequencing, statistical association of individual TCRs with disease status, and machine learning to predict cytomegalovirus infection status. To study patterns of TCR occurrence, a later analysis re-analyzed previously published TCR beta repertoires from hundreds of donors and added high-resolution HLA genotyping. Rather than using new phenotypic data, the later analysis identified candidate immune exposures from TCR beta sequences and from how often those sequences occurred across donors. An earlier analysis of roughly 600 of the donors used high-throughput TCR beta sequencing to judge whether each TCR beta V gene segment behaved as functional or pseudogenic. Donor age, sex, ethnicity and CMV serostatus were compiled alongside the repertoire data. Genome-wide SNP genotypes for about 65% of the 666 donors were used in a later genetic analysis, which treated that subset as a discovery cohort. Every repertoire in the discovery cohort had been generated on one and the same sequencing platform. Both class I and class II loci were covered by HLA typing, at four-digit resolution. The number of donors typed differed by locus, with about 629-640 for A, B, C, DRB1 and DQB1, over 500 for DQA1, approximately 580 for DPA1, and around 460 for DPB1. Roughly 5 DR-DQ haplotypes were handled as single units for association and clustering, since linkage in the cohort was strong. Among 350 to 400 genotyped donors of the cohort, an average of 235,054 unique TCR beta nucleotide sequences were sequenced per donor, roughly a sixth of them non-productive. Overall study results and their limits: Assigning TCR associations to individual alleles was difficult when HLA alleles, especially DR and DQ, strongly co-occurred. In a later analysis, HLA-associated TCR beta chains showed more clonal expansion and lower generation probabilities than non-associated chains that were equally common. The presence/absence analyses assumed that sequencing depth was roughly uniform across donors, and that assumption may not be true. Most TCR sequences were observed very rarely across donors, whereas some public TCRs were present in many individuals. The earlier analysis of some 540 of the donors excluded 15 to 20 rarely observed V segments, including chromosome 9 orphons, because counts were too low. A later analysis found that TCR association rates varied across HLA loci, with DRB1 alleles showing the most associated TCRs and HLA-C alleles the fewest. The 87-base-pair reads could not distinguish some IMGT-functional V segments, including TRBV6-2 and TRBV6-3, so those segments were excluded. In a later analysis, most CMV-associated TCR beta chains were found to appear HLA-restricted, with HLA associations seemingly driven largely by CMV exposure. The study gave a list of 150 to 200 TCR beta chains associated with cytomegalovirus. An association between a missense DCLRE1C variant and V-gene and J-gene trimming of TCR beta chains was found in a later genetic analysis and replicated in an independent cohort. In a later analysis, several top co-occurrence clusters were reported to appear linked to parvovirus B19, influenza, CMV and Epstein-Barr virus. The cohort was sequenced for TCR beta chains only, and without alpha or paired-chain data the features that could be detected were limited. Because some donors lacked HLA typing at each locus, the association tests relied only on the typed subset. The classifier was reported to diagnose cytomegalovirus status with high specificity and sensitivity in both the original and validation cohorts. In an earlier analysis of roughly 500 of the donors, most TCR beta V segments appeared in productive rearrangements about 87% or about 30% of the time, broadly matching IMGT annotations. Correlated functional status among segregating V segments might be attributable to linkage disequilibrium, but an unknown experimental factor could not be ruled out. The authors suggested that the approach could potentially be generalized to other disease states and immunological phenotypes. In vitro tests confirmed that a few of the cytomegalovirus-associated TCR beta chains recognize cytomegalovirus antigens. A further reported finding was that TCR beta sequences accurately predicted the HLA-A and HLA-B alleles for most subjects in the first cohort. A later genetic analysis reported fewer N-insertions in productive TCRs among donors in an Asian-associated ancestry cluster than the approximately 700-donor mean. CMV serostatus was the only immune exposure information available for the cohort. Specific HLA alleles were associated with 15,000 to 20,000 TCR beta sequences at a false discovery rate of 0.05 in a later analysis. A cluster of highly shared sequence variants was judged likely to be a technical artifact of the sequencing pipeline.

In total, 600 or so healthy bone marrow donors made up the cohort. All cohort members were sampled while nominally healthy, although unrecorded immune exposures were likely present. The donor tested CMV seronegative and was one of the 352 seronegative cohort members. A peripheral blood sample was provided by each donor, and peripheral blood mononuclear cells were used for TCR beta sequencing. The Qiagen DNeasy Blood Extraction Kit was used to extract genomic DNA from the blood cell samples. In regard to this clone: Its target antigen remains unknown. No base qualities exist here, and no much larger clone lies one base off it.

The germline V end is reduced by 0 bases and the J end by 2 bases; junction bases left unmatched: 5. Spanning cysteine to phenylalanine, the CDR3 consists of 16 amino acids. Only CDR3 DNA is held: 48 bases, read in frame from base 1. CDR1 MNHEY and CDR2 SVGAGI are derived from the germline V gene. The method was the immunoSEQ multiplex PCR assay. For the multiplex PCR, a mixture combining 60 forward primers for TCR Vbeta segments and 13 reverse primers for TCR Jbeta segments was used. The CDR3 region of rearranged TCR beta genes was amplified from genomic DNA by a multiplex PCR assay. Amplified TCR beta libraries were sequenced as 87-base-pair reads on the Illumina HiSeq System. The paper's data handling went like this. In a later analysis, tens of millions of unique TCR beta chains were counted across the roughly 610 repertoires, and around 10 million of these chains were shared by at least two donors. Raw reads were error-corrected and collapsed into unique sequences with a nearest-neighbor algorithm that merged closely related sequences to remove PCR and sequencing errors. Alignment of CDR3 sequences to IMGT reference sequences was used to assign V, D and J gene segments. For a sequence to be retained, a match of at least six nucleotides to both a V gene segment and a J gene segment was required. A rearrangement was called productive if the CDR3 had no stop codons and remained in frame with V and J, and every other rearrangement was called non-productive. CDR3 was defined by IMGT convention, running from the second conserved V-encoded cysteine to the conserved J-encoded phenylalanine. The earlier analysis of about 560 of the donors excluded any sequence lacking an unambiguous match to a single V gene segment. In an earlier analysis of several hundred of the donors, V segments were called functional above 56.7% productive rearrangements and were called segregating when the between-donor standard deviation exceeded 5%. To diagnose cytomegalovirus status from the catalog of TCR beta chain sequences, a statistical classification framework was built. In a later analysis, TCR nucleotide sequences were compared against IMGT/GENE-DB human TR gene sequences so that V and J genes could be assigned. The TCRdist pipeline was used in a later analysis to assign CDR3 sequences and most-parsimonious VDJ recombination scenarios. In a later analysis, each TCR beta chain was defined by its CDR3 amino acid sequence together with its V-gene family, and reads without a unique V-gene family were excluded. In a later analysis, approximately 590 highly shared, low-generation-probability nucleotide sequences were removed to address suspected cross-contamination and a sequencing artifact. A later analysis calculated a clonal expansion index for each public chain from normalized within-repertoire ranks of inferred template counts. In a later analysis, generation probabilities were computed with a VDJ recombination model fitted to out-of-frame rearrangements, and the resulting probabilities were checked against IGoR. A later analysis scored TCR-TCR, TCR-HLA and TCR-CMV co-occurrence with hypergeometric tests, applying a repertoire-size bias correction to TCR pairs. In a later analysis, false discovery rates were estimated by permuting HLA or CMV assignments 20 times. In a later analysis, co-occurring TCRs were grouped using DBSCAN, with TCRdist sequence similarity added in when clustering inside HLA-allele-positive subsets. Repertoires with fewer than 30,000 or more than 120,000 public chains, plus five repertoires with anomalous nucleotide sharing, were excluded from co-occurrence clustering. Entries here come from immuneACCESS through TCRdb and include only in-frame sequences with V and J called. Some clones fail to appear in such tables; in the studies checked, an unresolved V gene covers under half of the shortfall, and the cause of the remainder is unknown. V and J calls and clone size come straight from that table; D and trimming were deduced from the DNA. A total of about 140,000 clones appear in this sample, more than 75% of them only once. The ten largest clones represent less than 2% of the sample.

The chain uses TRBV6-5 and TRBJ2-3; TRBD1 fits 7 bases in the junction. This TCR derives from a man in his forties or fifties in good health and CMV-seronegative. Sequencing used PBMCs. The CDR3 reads CASSYSGDRHTDTQYF. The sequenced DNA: TGTGCCAGCAGTTACTCGGGGGACAGACACACAGATACGCAGTATTTT.